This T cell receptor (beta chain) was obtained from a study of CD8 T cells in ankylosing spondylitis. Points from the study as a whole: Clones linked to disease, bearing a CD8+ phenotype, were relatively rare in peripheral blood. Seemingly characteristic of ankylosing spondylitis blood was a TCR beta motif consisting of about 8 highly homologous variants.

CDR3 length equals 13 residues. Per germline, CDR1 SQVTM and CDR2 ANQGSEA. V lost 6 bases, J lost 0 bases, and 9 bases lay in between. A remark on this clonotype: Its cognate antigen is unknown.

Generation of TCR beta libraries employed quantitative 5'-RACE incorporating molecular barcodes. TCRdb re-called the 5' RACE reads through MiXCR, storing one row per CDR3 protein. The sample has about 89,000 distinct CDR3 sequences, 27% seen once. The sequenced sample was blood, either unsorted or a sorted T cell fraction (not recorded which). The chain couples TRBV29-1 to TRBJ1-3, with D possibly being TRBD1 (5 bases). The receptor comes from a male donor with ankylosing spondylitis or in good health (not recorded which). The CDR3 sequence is CSVGTASGNTIYF. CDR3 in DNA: TGCAGCGTGGGGACGGCCTCTGGAAACACCATATATTTT.